The next 17 T cell receptor beta chains were all read from a single sample in a study of CXCR3-negative and CXCR3-positive naive CD8 T cells. Study results and caveats: Researchers report that CXCR3-positive naive cells carry more hydrophobic TRB CDR3s than CXCR3-negative naive cells.

These receptors' antigens are unknown. TRB cDNA libraries were made by UMI-labeled 5' RACE. TCRdb re-called the 5' RACE reads and catalogs CDR3 proteins one per entry, DNA excluded. This sample carries about 120,000 distinct CDR3 sequences, with approximately 0.36% going to the ten biggest clones. The sequencing input was naive CXCR3+ CD8+ T cells from blood. The subset: CD45RO-CCR7+CD27+CD95- naive CD8+ T cells expressing CXCR3 (TNR3+). The receptors originated from a human donor in good health. Some clones in this sample may be carry-over from other donors' samples.

The genes are TRBV5-1 and TRBJ2-2. This CDR3 comprises 15 residues. From germline, CDR1 is SGHRS and CDR2 YFSETQ. This CDR3 reads CASSFKDYDTGELFF. Filled out from reference TRBV5-1 and TRBJ2-2, the complete variable domain reads KAGVTQTPRYLIKTRGQQVTLSCSPISGHRSVSWYQQTPGQGLQFLFEYFSETQRNKGNFPGRFSGRQFSNSRSEMNVSTLELGDSALYLCASSFKDYDTGELFFGEGSRLTVL.

V and J are TRBV6-5 and TRBJ2-2; TCRdb returns TRBD2, unconfirmable since there is no DNA. The CDR3 runs to 16 residues. Per the germline V gene, CDR1 is MNHEY and CDR2 is SVGAGI. Here the CDR3 reads CASSYTASGETGELFF.

The chain is built from TRBV7-2 and TRBJ2-1; TCRdb's D call, TRBD2, is unchecked because there is no DNA. The CDR3 runs to 16 residues. Germline V CDR1 and CDR2: SGHTA, FQGNSA. CDR3 residues: CASRRLAGESYNEQFF.

V gene TRBV15 combines with J gene TRBJ2-7; TCRdb's D call of TRBD2 is untestable without DNA. CDR1 and CDR2 (germline): LNHNV, YYDKDF (reference sequence). The CDR3 loop spans 15 amino acids. CDR3 protein: CATSRDRGGSYEQYF.

The V and J genes are TRBV7-2 and TRBJ2-2; TCRdb names TRBD2, which stays unverified in the absence of DNA. The CDR3 totals 17 residues. Germline V gives CDR1 SGHTA, CDR2 FQGNSA. The CDR3 is CASSLLASGGYTGELFF.

The J gene is TRBJ2-2, the V gene TRBV7-8. CDR1 SGHVS and CDR2 FQNEAQ come from the germline V gene. The CDR3 totals 15 residues. The CDR3 protein is CASSLQAVNTGELFF. The entire variable domain, with the rest obtained from reference TRBV7-8 and TRBJ2-2, is as follows: GAGVSQSPRYKVAKRGQDVALRCDPISGHVSLFWYQQALGQGPEFLTYFQNEAQLDKSGLPSDRFFAERPEGSVSTLKIQRTQQEDSAVYLCASSLQAVNTGELFFGEGSRLTVL.

The chain uses TRBV9 and TRBJ1-1; the TCRdb D gene call, TRBD1, has no DNA to confirm it. Germline V gene data show CDR1 as SGDLS and CDR2 as YYNGEE. The CDR3 covers 16 residues. This CDR3 reads CASSVAWDTKNTEAFF. Full variable domain (remainder filled in from reference TRBV9 and TRBJ1-1): DSGVTQTPKHLITATGQRVTLRCSPRSGDLSVYWYQQSLDQGLQFLIQYYNGEERAKGNILERFSAQQFPDLHSELNLSSLELGDSALYFCASSVAWDTKNTEAFFGQGTRLTVV.

The CDR3: CASIGITEAFF. The V call is TRBV2, the J call TRBJ1-1. The CDR3 spans 11 residues. CDR1 is SNHLY and CDR2 is FYNNEI in the germline V gene. Based on the CDR3 plus reference TRBV2 and TRBJ1-1, the full variable domain is EPEVTQTPSHQVTQMGQEVILRCVPISNHLYFYWYRQILGQKVEFLVSFYNNEISEKSEIFDDQFSVERPDGSNFTLKIRSTKLEDSAMYFCASIGITEAFFGQGTRLTVV.

J is TRBJ2-7 and V is TRBV29-1; the TRBD1 assignment by TCRdb is unverifiable without DNA. Germline V gives CDR1 SQVTM, CDR2 ANQGSEA. This CDR3 region has 13 residues. The CDR3 spells CSVEFPWGYEQYF.

The chain combines TRBV11-2 with TRBJ2-2; TCRdb calls TRBD2, which cannot be checked without DNA. Germline V gives CDR1 SGHAT, CDR2 FQNNGV. This CDR3 region has 15 residues. This CDR3 is CASSSLAGRTGELFF.

This CDR3 reads CASRTIKGVLSYNEQFF. The J gene is TRBJ2-1, the V gene TRBV27; TCRdb gives TRBD1 as the D gene, but with no DNA this cannot be confirmed. This CDR3 spans 17 amino acids. From germline, CDR1 is MNHEY and CDR2 SMNVEV (reference sequence).

V and J are TRBV12-3 or TRBV12-4 and TRBJ1-1. This CDR3 comprises 12 residues. The CDR3 here is CASSLGITEAFF.

The chain carries TRBV4-1 and TRBJ2-1. CDR1 is MGHRA and CDR2 is YSYEKL in the germline V gene. This CDR3 region has 14 residues. The CDR3 protein is CASSQGDSHNEQFF.

The J gene is TRBJ2-7, the V gene TRBV29-1. The CDR3 length is 12 residues. CDR1 and CDR2 from the germline V gene are SQVTM and ANQGSEA. The CDR3 loop is CSVEYFSGEQYF.

The V and J genes are TRBV29-1 and TRBJ2-5; TCRdb picks TRBD1, but there is no DNA to check that call. Germline V gene data show CDR1 as SQVTM and CDR2 as ANQGSEA. CDR3 size: 12 residues. CDR3 protein: CSVYRGEETQYF.

This chain joins TRBV7-9 and TRBJ2-5. Germline CDR1 is SEHNR and CDR2 is FQNEAQ (reference sequence). The CDR3 is made up of 11 amino acids. Here the CDR3 reads CASSLSWDQYF.

This chain uses TRBV7-9 with TRBJ1-5. Germline lookup yields CDR1 SEHNR and CDR2 FQNEAQ (reference sequence). The CDR3 extends over 15 amino acids. The CDR3 loop is CASSPLDGIYQPQHF.